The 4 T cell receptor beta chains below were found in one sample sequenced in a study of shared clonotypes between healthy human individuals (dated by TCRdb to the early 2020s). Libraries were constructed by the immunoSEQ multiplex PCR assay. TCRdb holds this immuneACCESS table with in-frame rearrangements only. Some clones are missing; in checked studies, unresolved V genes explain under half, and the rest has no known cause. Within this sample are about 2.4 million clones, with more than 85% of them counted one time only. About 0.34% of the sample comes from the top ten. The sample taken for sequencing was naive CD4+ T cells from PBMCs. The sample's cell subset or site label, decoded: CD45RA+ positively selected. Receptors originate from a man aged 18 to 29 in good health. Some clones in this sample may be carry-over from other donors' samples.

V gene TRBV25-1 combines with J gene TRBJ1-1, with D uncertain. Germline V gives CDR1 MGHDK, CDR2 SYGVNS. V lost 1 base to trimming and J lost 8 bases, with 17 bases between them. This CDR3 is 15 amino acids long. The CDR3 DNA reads TGTGCCAGCAGTGAATTAAGAGGCGGCTACAGCGAAGCTTTCTTT. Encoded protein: CASSELRGGYSEAFF. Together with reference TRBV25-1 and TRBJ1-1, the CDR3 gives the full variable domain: EADIYQTPRYLVIGTGKKITLECSQTMGHDKMYWYQQDPGMELHLIHYSYGVNSTEKGDLSSESTVSRIRTEHFPLTLESARPSHTSQYLCASSELRGGYSEAFFGQGTRLTVV.

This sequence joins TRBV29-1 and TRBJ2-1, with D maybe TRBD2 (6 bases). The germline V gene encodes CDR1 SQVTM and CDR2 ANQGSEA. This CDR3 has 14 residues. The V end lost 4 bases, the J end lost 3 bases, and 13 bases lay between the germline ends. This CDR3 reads CSVGVAGLYNEQFF. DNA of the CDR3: TGCAGCGTTGGTGTGGCGGGGCTCTACAATGAGCAGTTCTTC.

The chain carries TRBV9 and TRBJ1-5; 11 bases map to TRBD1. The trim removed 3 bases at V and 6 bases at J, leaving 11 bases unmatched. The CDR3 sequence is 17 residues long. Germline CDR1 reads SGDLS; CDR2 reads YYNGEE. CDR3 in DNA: TGTGCCAGCAGCGCCGGACAGGGGGCCTCCTACGGTCAGCCCCAGCATTTT. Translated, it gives CASSAGQGASYGQPQHF.

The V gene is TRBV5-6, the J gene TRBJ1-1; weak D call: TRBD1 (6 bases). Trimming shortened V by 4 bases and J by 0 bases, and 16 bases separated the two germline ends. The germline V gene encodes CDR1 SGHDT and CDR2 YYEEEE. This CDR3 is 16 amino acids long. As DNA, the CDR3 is TGTGCCAGCAGCCCTCGGGGGGGGGCTTTGAACACTGAAGCTTTCTTT. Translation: CASSPRGGALNTEAFF. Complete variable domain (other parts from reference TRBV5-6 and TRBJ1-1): DAGVTQSPTHLIKTRGQQVTLRCSPKSGHDTVSWYQQALGQGPQFIFQYYEEEERQRGNFPDRFSGHQFPNYSSELNVNALLLGDSALYLCASSPRGGALNTEAFFGQGTRLTVV.